The 19 T cell receptor beta chains in this list originate from one sample, sequenced in a study of blood T cell repertoires in COVID-19. Libraries were prepared by immunoSEQ multiplex PCR; TCRdb keeps only in-frame clonotypes and omits some of them. The sample lists 85,000 to 130,000 clones; over 80% were seen once. Material for sequencing was peripheral blood. The source is a man aged 50-59 years with acute or convalescent COVID-19.

The genes are TRBV11-2 and TRBJ1-1, with 7 bases aligning to TRBD1. V was clipped by 3 bases and J by 6 bases; unmatched bases: 7. The CDR3 runs to 14 residues. Germline V CDR1 and CDR2: SGHAT, FQNNGV. In DNA, the CDR3 is TGTGCCAGCAGCTTGGGGAACAGGGGCTCTGAAGCTTTCTTT. This encodes CASSLGNRGSEAFF.

The rearrangement links TRBV18 to TRBJ2-3, with 12 bases lining up with TRBD2. After removal of 5 bases from V and 3 bases from J, the junction contained 6 bases not matched to a gene. This CDR3 spans 16 amino acids. Germline CDR1 and CDR2: KGHSH and LQKENI. The CDR3 sequence is CASSSRTSGTTDTQYF. DNA for the CDR3: TGTGCCAGCTCATCACGGACTAGCGGGACAACAGATACGCAGTATTTT.

This clone has a handful of counts. The chain couples TRBV7-2 to TRBJ1-6; D perhaps matches TRBD1 (6 bases). This CDR3 contains 17 residues. Per germline, CDR1 SGHTA and CDR2 FQGNSA. Trimming pared 5 bases from V and 8 bases from J, leaving 22 bases between. The CDR3 loop reads CASSPILSQGFDSPLHF. The CDR3 DNA is TGTGCCAGCAGCCCGATTTTATCACAGGGTTTTGATTCACCCCTCCACTTT.

The chain has TRBV6-5 and TRBJ2-1; D perhaps matches TRBD1 (7 bases). There are 14 residues in the CDR3. The V gene lost 8 bases and the J gene lost 4 bases, with 15 bases spanning the gap. Germline V gives CDR1 MNHEY, CDR2 SVGAGI. CDR3 sequence reads: CASRLSGGYNEQFF. The CDR3, as DNA: TGTGCCAGCCGCTTGTCAGGGGGGTACAATGAGCAGTTCTTC.

The chain recombines TRBV27 with TRBJ2-7; 7 bases are shared with TRBD2. The CDR3 is 13 residues long. CDR1 MNHEY and CDR2 SMNVEV come from the germline V gene (reference sequence). Trimming cost V 5 bases and J 4 bases; bases outside gene matches: 5. CDR3: CASSPGRLYEQYF. The CDR3 region has the DNA TGTGCCAGCAGTCCCGGGAGGCTTTACGAGCAGTACTTC.

The genes are TRBV7-9 and TRBJ2-1, with D uncertain. Trimming took 1 base from V and 4 from J, leaving 5 bases between them. The CDR3 totals 13 residues. Germline CDR1 SEHNR, CDR2 FQNEAQ (reference sequence). DNA of the CDR3: TGTGCCAGCAGCTTAGGGCAGTACAATGAGCAGTTCTTC. It yields the protein CASSLGQYNEQFF.

The CDR3 sequence is CASSPWPQLGGTEAFF. CDR3 DNA sequence: TGTGCCAGCAGCCCGTGGCCCCAGCTAGGCGGCACTGAAGCTTTCTTT. V is TRBV28 and J is TRBJ1-1; D remains ambiguous. V was trimmed by 6 bases and J by 4 bases, leaving 21 bases between them. This CDR3 has 16 amino acids. Germline V gives CDR1 MDHEN, CDR2 SYDVKM.

This chain uses TRBV5-1 with TRBJ2-2; no definite D call. From germline, CDR1 is SGHRS and CDR2 YFSETQ. This CDR3 is built from 14 residues. The germline V and J ends were trimmed by 4 bases and 0 bases, with 7 bases remaining between them. CDR3 DNA sequence: TGCGCCAGCAGCCCCCTATCGAACACCGGGGAGCTGTTTTTT. It is translated as CASSPLSNTGELFF.

This sequence joins TRBV6-5 and TRBJ1-1; D possibly corresponds to TRBD1 (5 bases). CDR1 is MNHEY, CDR2 SVGAGI, per germline. V was clipped by 10 bases and J by 0 bases, with 12 bases between them. This CDR3 region has 13 residues. The DNA for the CDR3 is TGTGCCACCCTATTCAGGGTGAACACTGAAGCTTTCTTT. The encoded protein is CATLFRVNTEAFF.

The V gene is TRBV6-5, the J gene TRBJ2-5, with TRBD2 as a possible D gene (6 bases). V lost 5 bases to trimming and J lost 2 bases, with 9 bases between them. Germline V CDR1 and CDR2: MNHEY, SVGAGI. CDR3 length: 13 residues. The CDR3 DNA reads as TGTGCCAGCAGTACTAGCCTGCAAGAGACCCAGTACTTC. Its translation is CASSTSLQETQYF.

The chain links TRBV6-1 to TRBJ2-2; 8 bases are a match to TRBD1. The CDR3 covers 17 residues. V trimming: 2 bases; J trimming: 1 base; junction bases outside the gene matches: 6. In germline, CDR1 is MNHNS, CDR2 SASEGT. CDR3: CASSERAGGLNTGELFF. The CDR3 nucleotides read TGTGCCAGCAGTGAAAGGGCAGGGGGCTTGAACACCGGGGAGCTGTTTTTT.

The chain is built from TRBV2 and TRBJ1-2; D not certain. Trimming stripped 4 bases from V and 4 bases from J, with 10 bases between. The CDR3 has 13 residues. Germline loops: CDR1 SNHLY, CDR2 FYNNEI. The DNA of the CDR3 is TGTGCCAGCAGTGCTGTGGTCAGCTATGGCTACACCTTC. This codes for CASSAVVSYGYTF.

The V and J genes are TRBV27 and TRBJ2-7; 12 bases align to TRBD2. The CDR3 is made up of 16 amino acids. Trimming removed 4 bases from V and 4 bases from J; junction bases left unmatched: 8. Germline-derived CDR1 and CDR2 are MNHEY and SMNVEV (reference sequence). The CDR3 here is CASSYITGTSGYEQYF. The CDR3 DNA follows: TGTGCCAGCAGTTATATAACCGGGACTAGCGGGTACGAGCAGTACTTC.

This clone came up once. This chain links TRBV3-1 (or the pseudogene TRBV3-2) with TRBJ2-3; TRBD1 is a possible D gene (6 bases). Germline values: CDR1 LGHDT, CDR2 YNNKEL (reference sequence). The CDR3 runs to 14 residues. Trimming took 4 bases from V and 6 from J, leaving 14 bases between them. The CDR3 protein is CASSRGQSRDTQYF. As DNA, the CDR3 is TGTGCCAGCAGCCGCGGACAGTCACGGGATACGCAGTATTTT.

The chain uses TRBV7-8 and TRBJ2-7; TRBD1 aligns across 10 bases. From germline, CDR1 is SGHVS and CDR2 FQNEAQ. J was trimmed by 4 bases and V by 5 bases; bases with no gene match: 5. This CDR3 is 14 amino acids long. CDR3 bases: TGTGCCAGCAGCACGGACAGGGGGGGGTACGAGCAGTACTTC. The encoded protein is CASSTDRGGYEQYF.

V and J are TRBV6-5 and TRBJ1-1; the D is unclear. The CDR3 runs to 13 residues. Trimming stripped 0 bases from V and 5 bases from J, with 7 bases between. Germline CDR1 MNHEY, CDR2 SVGAGI. The DNA of the CDR3 is TGTGCCAGCAGTTACTCGAGGGTTACTGAAGCTTTCTTT. Its protein is CASSYSRVTEAFF.

The table lists this clone with a count of one. V and J are TRBV29-1 and TRBJ2-7; tentatively, D is TRBD1 (5 bases). The germline V and J ends were trimmed by 4 bases and 2 bases, with 12 bases remaining between them. This CDR3 spans 13 amino acids. Germline assignment: CDR1 SQVTM and CDR2 ANQGSEA. The CDR3 DNA reads as TGCAGCGTTGTACAGGCAAATGCCTACGAGCAGTACTTC. This translates into CSVVQANAYEQYF.

In this sample, this clone turned up once. The gene calls are TRBV11-3 and TRBJ2-3, with a tentative D call TRBD1 (5 bases). The CDR3 length is 16 residues. The V end was cut by 0 bases, the J end by 2 bases, with 12 bases between. Looked up from germline, CDR1 is SGHNT and CDR2 is YENEEA. CDR3 amino acids: CASSLDRDRYTDTQYF. DNA for the CDR3: TGTGCCAGCAGCTTAGATCGAGACAGATACACAGATACGCAGTATTTT.

V is TRBV10-2 and J is TRBJ2-7; TRBD2 is a possible D gene (6 bases). Germline values: CDR1 WSHSY, CDR2 SAAADI. V dropped 8 bases and J dropped 2 bases, with 7 bases sitting between them. The CDR3 covers 11 residues. CDR3 loop: CASGGTYEQYF. The DNA for the CDR3 is TGCGCCAGCGGGGGGACCTACGAGCAGTACTTC.